This TCR beta chain is drawn from a study of identical twins. This CDR3 contains 14 residues. Germline-derived CDR1 and CDR2 are MNHNS and SASEGT. The V and J ends lost 7 bases and 2 bases respectively, with 14 bases between them. A single record per CDR3 protein comes from TCRdb applying MiXCR to the 5' RACE reads. The table records under 1 million distinct CDR3 sequences, 12% of them present only once. This sample also appeared in a second study, on yellow fever vaccine responses in identical twins.

The specimen sequenced was PBMCs. The sequence derives from a woman between 18 and 29 years old in good health. The chain carries TRBV6-1 and TRBJ1-2, with D perhaps matching TRBD1 (6 bases). CDR3 bases: TGTGCCAGCAAGGACCAGACAGGAAACTATGGCTACACCTTC. Translated, it gives CASKDQTGNYGYTF.